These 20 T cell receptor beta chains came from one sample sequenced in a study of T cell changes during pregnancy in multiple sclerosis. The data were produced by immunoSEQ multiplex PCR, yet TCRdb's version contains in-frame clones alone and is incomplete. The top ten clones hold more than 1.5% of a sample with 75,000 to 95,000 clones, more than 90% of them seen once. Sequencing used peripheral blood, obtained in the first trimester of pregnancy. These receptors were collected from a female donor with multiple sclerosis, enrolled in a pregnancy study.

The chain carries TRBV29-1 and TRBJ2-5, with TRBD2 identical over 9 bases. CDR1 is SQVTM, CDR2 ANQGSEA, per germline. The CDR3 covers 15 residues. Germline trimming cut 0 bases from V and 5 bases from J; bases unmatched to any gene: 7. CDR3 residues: CSVEDLAGAGETQYF. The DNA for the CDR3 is TGCAGCGTTGAAGATTTAGCGGGGGCTGGGGAGACCCAGTACTTC.

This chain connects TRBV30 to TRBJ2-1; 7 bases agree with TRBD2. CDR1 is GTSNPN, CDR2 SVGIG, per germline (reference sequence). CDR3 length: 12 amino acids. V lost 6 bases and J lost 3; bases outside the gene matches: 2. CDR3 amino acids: CACGLDYNEQFF. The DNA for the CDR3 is TGTGCCTGCGGACTAGACTACAATGAGCAGTTCTTC.

As DNA, the CDR3 is TGTGCCAGCAGCTCCGGGACTAGTCTTATTAGCACAGATACGCAGTATTTT. It yields the protein CASSSGTSLISTDTQYF. The rearrangement links TRBV2 to TRBJ2-3; 8 positions agree with TRBD2. V gave up 6 bases and J gave up 0 bases; unmatched junction bases: 11. Germline loops: CDR1 SNHLY, CDR2 FYNNEI. CDR3 length equals 17 residues.

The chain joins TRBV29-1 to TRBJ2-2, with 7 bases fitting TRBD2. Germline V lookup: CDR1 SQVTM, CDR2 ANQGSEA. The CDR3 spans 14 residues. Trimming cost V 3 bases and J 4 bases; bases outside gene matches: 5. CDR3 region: CSVDAGVGTGELFF. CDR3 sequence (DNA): TGCAGCGTTGACGCGGGAGTGGGCACCGGGGAGCTGTTTTTT.

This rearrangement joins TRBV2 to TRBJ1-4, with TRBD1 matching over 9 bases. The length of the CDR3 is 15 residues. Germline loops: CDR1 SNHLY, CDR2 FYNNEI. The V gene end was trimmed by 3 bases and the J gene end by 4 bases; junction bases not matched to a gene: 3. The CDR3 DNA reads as TGTGCCAGCAGTGATAGGACAGGGGTTAATGAAAAACTGTTTTTT. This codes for CASSDRTGVNEKLFF.

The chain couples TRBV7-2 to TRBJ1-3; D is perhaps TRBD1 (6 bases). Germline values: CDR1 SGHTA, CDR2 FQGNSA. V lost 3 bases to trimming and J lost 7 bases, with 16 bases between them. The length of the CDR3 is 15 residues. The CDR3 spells CASSFRAGALNTIYF. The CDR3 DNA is TGTGCCAGCAGCTTCCGGGCGGGGGCTCTGAACACCATATATTTT.

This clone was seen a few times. This CDR3 reads CASRGTDTNYGYTF. The DNA of the CDR3 is TGCGCCAGCAGGGGGACAGACACTAACTATGGCTACACCTTC. The chain carries TRBV5-1 and TRBJ1-2, with 7 bases aligning to TRBD1. The V gene's germline CDR1 is SGHRS and CDR2 YFSETQ. With V trimmed by 5 bases and J by 0 bases, 4 bases remained unmatched. There are 14 residues in the CDR3.

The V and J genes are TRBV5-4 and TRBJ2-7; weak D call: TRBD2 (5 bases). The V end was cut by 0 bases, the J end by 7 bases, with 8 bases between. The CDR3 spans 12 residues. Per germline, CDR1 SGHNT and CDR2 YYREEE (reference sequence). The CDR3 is CASSLAWEEQYF. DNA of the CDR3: TGTGCCAGCAGCTTGGCTTGGGAGGAGCAGTACTTC.

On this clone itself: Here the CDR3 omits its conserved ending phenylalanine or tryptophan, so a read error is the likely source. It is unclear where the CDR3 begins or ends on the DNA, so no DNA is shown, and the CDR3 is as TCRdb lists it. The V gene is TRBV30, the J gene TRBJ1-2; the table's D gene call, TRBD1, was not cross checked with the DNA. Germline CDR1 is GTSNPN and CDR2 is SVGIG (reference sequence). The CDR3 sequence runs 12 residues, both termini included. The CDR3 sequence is CAWSGQDGSPRI.

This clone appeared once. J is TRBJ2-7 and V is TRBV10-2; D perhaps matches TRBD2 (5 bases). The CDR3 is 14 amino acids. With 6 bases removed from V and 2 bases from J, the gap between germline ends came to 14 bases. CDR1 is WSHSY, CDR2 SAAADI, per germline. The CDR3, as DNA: TGCGCCAGCAGCCAGGCGAGGGAACCCTACGAGCAGTACTTC. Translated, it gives CASSQAREPYEQYF.

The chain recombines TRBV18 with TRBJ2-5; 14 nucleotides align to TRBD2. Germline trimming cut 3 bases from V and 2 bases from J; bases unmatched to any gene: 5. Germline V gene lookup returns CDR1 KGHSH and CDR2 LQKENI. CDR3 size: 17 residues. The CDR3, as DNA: TGTGCCAGCTCACCGAGACTAGCGGGAGGGAGGCAAGAGACCCAGTACTTC. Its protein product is CASSPRLAGGRQETQYF.

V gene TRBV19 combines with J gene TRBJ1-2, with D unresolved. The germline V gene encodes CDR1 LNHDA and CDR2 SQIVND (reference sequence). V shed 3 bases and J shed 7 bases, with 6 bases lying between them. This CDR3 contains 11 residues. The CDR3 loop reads CASSIPGGYTF. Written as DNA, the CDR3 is TGTGCCAGTAGTATCCCCGGTGGCTACACCTTC.

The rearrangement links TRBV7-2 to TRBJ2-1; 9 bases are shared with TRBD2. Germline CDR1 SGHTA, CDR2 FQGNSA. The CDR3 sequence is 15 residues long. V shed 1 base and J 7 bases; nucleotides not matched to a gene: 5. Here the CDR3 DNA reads TGTGCCAGCAGCTTAGGGCGGCGGGAGGGGAATGAGCAGTTCTTC. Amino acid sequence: CASSLGRREGNEQFF.

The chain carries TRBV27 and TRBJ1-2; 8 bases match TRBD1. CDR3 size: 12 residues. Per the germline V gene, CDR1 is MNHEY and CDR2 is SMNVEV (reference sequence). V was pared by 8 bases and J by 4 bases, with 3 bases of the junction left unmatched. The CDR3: CASGTGLYGYTF. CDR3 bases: TGTGCCAGCGGGACAGGACTCTATGGCTACACCTTC.

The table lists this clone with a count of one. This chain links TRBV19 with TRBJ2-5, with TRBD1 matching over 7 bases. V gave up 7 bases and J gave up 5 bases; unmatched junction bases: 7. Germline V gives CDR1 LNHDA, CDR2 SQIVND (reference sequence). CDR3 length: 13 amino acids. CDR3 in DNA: TGTGCCAGTAATACAGGGGTCGGGGAGACCCAGTACTTC. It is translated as CASNTGVGETQYF.

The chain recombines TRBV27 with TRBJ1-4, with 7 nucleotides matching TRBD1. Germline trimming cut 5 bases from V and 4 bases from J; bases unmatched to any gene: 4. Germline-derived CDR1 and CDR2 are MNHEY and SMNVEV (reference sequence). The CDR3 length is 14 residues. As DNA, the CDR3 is TGTGCCAGCAGTACGGGACAGCGTAATGAAAAACTGTTTTTT. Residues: CASSTGQRNEKLFF.

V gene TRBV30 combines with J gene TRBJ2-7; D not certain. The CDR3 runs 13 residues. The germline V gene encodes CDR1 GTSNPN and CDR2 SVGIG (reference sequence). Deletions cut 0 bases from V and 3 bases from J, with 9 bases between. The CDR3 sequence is CAWSVLTGYEQYF. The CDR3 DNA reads TGTGCCTGGAGTGTATTAACTGGCTACGAGCAGTACTTC.

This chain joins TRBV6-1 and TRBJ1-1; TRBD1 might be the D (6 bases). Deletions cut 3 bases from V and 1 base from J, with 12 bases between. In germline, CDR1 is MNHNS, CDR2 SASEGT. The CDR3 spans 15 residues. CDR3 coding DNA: TGTGCCAGCAGTGATGGGGGCGCGGCGAACACTGAAGCTTTCTTT. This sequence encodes CASSDGGAANTEAFF.

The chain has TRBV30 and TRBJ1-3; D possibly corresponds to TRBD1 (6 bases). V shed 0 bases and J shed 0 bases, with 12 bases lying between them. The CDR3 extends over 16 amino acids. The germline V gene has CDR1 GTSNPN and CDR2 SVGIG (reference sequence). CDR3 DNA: TGTGCCTGGAGTGTACAGGGCAGCCGCTCTGGAAACACCATATATTTT. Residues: CAWSVQGSRSGNTIYF.

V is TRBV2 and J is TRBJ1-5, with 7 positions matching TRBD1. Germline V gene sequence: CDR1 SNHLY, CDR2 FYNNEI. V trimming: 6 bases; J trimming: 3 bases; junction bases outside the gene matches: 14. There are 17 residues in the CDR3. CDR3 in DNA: TGTGCCAGCAGGGCGGGACAGTCTCTAGGGTTCAATCAGCCCCAGCATTTT. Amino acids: CASRAGQSLGFNQPQHF.